This TCR beta chain was identified during a study of low-dose radiotherapy and immunotherapy resistance in tumors (dated 2022 in TCRdb). At the level of the whole study: In Cohort 1, 0.5 Gy per fraction was delivered every 2 weeks, and a total PTV dose of 6.5 Gy was prescribed. No randomization into treatment groups was done for the people taking part in the trial. Starting on cycle 1 day 1, patients took 300 mg of aspirin by mouth once daily for four cycles. Eight patients were included in the translational analysis: three from the first dose cohort and the first five from the second dose cohort. In Cohort 2, 1 Gy per fraction was delivered every two weeks, for a total of 13 Gy over 26 weeks. Cyclophosphamide 200 mg/m2 was administered intravenously every two weeks, one day before each radiation and immunotherapy administration. Patients were given nivolumab as a 240 mg flat dose every two weeks and ipilimumab at 1 mg/kg every six weeks, with both drugs delivered intravenously.

The meaning of the sample's time point label: before trial treatment. Donors were enrolled in RACIN, a single-arm phase I dose-escalation trial in which nivolumab, ipilimumab, aspirin, low-dose cyclophosphamide and low-dose radiotherapy were combined. Eligible patients had advanced, TIL-negative solid tumors. CDR1 SGHRS and CDR2 YFSETQ are derived from the germline V gene. From its cysteine to its phenylalanine, the CDR3 spans 14 amino acids. Solely the CDR3 DNA is kept, with 42 bases framed from the first base. Relative to germline, V is 0 bases shorter and J is 8 bases shorter, with 12 bases between their ends. The run used an Illumina HiSeq 2500. To make first-strand cDNA, Superscript III was used along with a set of TRAV- and TRBV-specific primers so that both the TCRalpha and TCRbeta chains were covered. A roughly 21-cycle PCR with Phusion amplified the TCRs, pairing a constant-region primer with the adapter that was attached to the V primers. The MessageAmp II aRNA Amplification Kit was used to amplify the isolated mRNA, with in vitro transcription run for about 15 hours at 37 degrees C. The Dynabeads mRNA DIRECT Purification Kit was used to isolate the mRNA for TCR sequencing. Indexed Illumina adapters were added in a second approximately 24-cycle Phusion PCR, and the resulting products were purified with AMPure XP beads. The study's processing was this. Using custom Perl scripts, TCR sequences that encoded the same protein were pooled, out-of-frame sequences were dropped, and the abundance of each clonotype was calculated. Any TCR sequence supported by only a single read was excluded from analysis. Repertoire metrics included Shannon entropy, Gini index, clonality, richness, and frequency of TCRs shared between repertoires. The public reads were reanalyzed by TCRdb: fastp trimming at Q25, MiXCR alignment, in-frame beta chains only. Identical CDR3 protein sequences are pooled into one entry, listed with their most common genes and DNA. It is TCRdb's table, rather than the study itself, that gives the V and J calls and clone size. The sample data list 60,000 to 90,000 distinct CDR3 sequences, and around 29% of these were observed just once. Roughly 10% of the sample comes from the top ten.

This clonotype was recorded many times. The specificity of this receptor is unknown. Base qualities were left out, and no much larger clone turns up one base away. This receptor was taken from a female donor with ovarian cancer. This chain is built from TRBV5-1 and TRBJ2-4; a tentative D call is TRBD1 (6 bases match). The material was PBMCs, obtained before treatment. Here is the DNA: TGCGCCAGCAGCTTGGCCGAGGGGGTACACATTCAGTACTTC. Its coded protein is CASSLAEGVHIQYF.